The table lists the clone carrying this T cell receptor (beta chain) with a few counts. As yet, its antigen is unknown. This sample was included in a study of CD8+CD57+ T cells in acquired aplastic anemia. Study-level information: Quantities of DNA derived from sorted CD4+ and CD8+ cells averaged roughly 3 ug. Researchers reported that healthy donors averaged approximately 10 million reads for CD4+ cells. Findings of the study overall: Twenty-nine shared CD8+ CDR3s appeared highly expressed within patients' immunodominant clones.

CDR1 is SGHTA and CDR2 is FQGTGA in the germline V gene. The germline V and J ends were trimmed by 5 bases and 1 base, with 14 bases remaining between them. The CDR3 is 15 residues long. Genomic DNA acted as the template from which TCR beta VDJ combination and CDR3 sequence profiling were carried out. TCRdb reprocessed the reads via MiXCR and lists one record per CDR3 protein. The data hold a few hundred thousand distinct CDR3 sequences, with about a third observed a single time. The V call is TRBV7-3, the J call TRBJ1-1, with TRBD1 as a possible D gene (6 bases). The sequenced material came from sorted CD4+, CD8+, or CD8+CD57+ T cells (not recorded which) from PBMCs. The receptor was derived from a human donor in good health, serving as a control. CDR3 protein: CASSRNPGQNTEAFF. CDR3 DNA: TGTGCCAGCAGCAGGAATCCGGGACAGAACACTGAAGCTTTCTTT.